This T cell receptor beta chain was sequenced during a study of cytomegalovirus exposure and HLA in healthy donors. Study conclusions and caveats: Common viral pathogens (according to a later analysis) appeared linked to several of the most significant clusters. Association with HLA alleles at 0.05 false discovery rate was found for 15,000 or so TCR beta sequences in a later analysis. A cluster of highly shared sequence variants was likely a sequencing artifact.

A multiplex PCR was run with 60 Vbeta primers and 13 Jbeta primers. Data came from immunoSEQ multiplex PCR; TCRdb stores just in-frame clones and leaves some out. The table lists 120,000 or so clones, over 65% of them singletons, with 3.4% in the top ten. The CDR3 consists of 14 residues. Trimming took off 2 bases at V and 0 bases at J, with 8 bases between the two ends. The V gene's germline CDR1 is SGHTA and CDR2 FQGNSA. About this clone: The antigen remains undetermined.

The chain joins TRBV7-2 to TRBJ2-7; D is undetermined. Sequences were obtained from PBMCs. This TCR was recovered from a man aged 30-40 years in good health and CMV-seronegative. Here the CDR3 reads CASSLMESSYEQYF. CDR3 DNA: TGTGCCAGCAGCTTAATGGAGAGCTCCTACGAGCAGTACTTC.